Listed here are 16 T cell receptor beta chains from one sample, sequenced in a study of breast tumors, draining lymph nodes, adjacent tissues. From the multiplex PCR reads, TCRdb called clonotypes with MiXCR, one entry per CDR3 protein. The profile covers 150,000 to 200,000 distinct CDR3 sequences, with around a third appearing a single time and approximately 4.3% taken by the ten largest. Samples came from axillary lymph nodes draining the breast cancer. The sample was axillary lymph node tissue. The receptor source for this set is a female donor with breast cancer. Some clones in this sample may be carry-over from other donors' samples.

CDR3 amino acids: CASSHKGQVSGQRTLEQFF. In DNA form, the CDR3 reads TGTGCCAGCAGTCATAAGGGACAGGTCTCGGGACAGAGGACACTTGAGCAGTTCTTC. The genes are TRBV25-1 and TRBJ2-1; TRBD1 agrees at 8 bases. Germline CDR1 reads MGHDK; CDR2 reads SYGVNS. J gave up 9 bases and V 5 bases, and 24 bases lay outside the gene matches. The CDR3 contains 19 residues.

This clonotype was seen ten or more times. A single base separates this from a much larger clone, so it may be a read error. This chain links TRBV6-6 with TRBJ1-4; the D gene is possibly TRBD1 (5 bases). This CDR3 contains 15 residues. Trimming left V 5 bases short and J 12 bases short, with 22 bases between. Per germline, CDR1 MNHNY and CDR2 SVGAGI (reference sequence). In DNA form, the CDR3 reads TGTGCCAGCAGTCACTACAGCGAGGGGAAAGGGGAACTGTTTTTT. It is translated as CASSHYSEGKGELFF.

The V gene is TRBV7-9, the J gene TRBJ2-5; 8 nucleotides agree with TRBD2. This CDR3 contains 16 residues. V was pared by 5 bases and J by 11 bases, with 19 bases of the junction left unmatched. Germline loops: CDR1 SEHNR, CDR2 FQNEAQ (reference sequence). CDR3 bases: TGTGCCAGCAGCCCCTACCGGGAGGGCCTACAAAGAGCTCAGTACTTC. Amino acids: CASSPYREGLQRAQYF.

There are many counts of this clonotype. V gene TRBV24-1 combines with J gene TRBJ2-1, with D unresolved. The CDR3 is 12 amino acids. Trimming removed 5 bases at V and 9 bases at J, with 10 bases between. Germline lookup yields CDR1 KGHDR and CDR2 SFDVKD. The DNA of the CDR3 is TGTGCCACCAGTGCGGGCCTGGGTGAGCAGTTCTTC. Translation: CATSAGLGEQFF.

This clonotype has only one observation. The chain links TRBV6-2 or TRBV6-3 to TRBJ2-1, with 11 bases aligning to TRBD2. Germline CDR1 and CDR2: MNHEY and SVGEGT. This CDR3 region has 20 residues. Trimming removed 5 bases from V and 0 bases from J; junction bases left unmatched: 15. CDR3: CASSPLLAGGLTSSYNEQFF. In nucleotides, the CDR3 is TGTGCCAGCAGTCCCCTCCTAGCGGGGGGCCTTACTAGCTCCTACAATGAGCAGTTCTTC.

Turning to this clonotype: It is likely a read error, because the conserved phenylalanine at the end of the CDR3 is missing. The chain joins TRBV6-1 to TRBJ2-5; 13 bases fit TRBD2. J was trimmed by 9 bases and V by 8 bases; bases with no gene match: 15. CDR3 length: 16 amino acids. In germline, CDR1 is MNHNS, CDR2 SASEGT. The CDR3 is CASRGLAGRGSEAQYS. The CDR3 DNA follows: TGTGCCAGCCGGGGACTAGCGGGAAGGGGGTCGGAGGCCCAGTACTCC.

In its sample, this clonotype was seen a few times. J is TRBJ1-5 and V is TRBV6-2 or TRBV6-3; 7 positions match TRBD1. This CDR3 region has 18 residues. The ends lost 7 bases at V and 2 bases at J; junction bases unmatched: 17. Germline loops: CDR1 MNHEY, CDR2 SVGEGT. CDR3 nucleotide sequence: TGTGCCAGCACGGAGGGACAGATTTGGGCTCTGGGCAATCAGCCCCAGCATTTT. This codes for CASTEGQIWALGNQPQHF.

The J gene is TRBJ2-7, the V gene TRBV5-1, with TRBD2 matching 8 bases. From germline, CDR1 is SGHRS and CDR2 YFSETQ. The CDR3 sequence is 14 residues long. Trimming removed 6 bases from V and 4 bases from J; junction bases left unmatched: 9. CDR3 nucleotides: TGCGCCAGCACCTCGGGAGGGGCGAGGTACGAGCAGTACTTC. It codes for CASTSGGARYEQYF.

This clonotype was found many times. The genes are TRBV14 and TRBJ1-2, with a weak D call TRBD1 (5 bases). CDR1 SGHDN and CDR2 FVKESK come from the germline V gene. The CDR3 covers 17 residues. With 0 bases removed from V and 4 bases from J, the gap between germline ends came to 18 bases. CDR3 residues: CASSQEFWQGSLYGYTF. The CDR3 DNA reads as TGTGCCAGCAGCCAAGAATTTTGGCAGGGAAGTCTCTATGGCTACACCTTC.

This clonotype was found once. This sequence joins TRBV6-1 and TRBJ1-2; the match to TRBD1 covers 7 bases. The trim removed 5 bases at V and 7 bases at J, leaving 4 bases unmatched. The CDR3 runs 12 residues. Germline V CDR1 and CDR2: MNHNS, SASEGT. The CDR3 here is CASSRQGSGYTF. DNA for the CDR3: TGTGCCAGCAGTCGACAGGGTAGTGGCTACACCTTC.

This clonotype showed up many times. The CDR3 DNA is TGTGCCAGCAGTTTTTGGGGTCCCTATGAAAAACTGTTTTTT. Residues: CASSFWGPYEKLFF. The chain is built from TRBV12-3 or TRBV12-4 and TRBJ1-4; D is uncertain. V was clipped by 3 bases and J by 6 bases, with 11 bases between them. CDR3 length: 14 residues.

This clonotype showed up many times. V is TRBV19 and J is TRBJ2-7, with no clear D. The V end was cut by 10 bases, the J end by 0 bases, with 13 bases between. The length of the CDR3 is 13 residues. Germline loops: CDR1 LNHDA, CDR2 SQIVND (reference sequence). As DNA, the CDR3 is TGTGCCACCCGGGCGGCCGCCTCCTACGAGCAGTACTTC. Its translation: CATRAAASYEQYF.

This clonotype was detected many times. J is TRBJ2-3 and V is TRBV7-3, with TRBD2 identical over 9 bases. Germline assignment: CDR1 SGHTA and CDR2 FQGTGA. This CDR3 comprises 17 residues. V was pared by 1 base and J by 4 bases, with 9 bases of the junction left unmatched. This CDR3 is CASSLSRQRGVADTQYF. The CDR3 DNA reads TGTGCCAGCAGCTTAAGTCGCCAGCGGGGGGTCGCAGATACGCAGTATTTT.

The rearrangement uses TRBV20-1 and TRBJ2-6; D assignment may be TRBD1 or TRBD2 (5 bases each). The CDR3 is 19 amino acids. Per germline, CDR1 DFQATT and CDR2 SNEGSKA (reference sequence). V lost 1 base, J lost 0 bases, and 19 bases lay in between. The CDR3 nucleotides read TGCAGTGCTAGAGGTCTTGGGGGTAAGGAGAGCTCTGGGGCCAACGTCCTGACTTTC. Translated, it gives CSARGLGGKESSGANVLTF.

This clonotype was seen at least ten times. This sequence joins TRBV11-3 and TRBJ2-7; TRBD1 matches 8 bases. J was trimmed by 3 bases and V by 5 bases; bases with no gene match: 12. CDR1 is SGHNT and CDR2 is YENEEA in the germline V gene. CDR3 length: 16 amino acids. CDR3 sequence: CASSLFPGQGSYEQYF. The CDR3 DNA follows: TGTGCCAGCAGCCTCTTCCCTGGACAGGGAAGCTACGAGCAGTACTTC.

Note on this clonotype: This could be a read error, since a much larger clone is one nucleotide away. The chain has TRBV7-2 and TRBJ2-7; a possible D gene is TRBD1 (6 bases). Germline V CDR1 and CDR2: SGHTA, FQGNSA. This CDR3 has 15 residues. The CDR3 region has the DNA TGTGCCAGCAGCCCCACCGGCAGGGGTAGCGACGAGCAGCACTTC. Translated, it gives CASSPTGRGSDEQHF.